These 6 T cell receptor beta chains originate from one sample sequenced in a study of beta chain features in type 1 diabetes. TCRB transcripts that were expressed got sequenced, as all of the isolated RNA had been reverse transcribed. Data came from immunoSEQ multiplex PCR; TCRdb stores just in-frame clones and leaves some out. The data contain roughly 180,000 clones, about 13% of them singletons. Sequencing input: central memory CD4+ T cells from blood. Source of these receptors: a woman aged 18-29 years in good health.

This clone was seen more than once but under ten times. The chain couples TRBV5-6 to TRBJ2-7, with D possibly matching TRBD1 (6 bases). Germline V CDR1 and CDR2: SGHDT, YYEEEE. The CDR3 is 17 residues long. The V end lost 3 bases, the J end lost 3 bases, and 22 bases lay between the germline ends. For the CDR3, the DNA is TGTGCCAGCAGCTCGGTACTTTCCGGGACAAGGATCTACGAGCAGTACTTC. This sequence encodes CASSSVLSGTRIYEQYF.

This clone was counted only a few times. This chain links TRBV30 with TRBJ1-5; possible D gene TRBD1, 5 bases. The CDR3 consists of 15 residues. V was shortened by 0 bases and J by 2 bases, with 11 bases between the two germline ends. From germline, CDR1 is GTSNPN and CDR2 SVGIG (reference sequence). CDR3 protein: CAWSVKGRGNQPQHF. CDR3 coding DNA: TGTGCCTGGAGTGTAAAGGGCAGGGGCAATCAGCCCCAGCATTTT.

This chain links TRBV30 with TRBJ1-3; D unclear. The CDR3 has 16 amino acids. Germline CDR1 GTSNPN, CDR2 SVGIG (reference sequence). Trimming left V 0 bases short and J 0 bases short, with 12 bases between. The CDR3 coding sequence is TGTGCCTGGAGTGTAAGCGACGGGAGCTCTGGAAACACCATATATTTT. Encoded protein: CAWSVSDGSSGNTIYF.

The J gene is TRBJ2-5, the V gene TRBV7-9, with D possibly being TRBD1 (6 bases). Trimming removed 5 bases from V and 2 bases from J, with 15 bases in between. The germline CDR1 and CDR2 sequences are SEHNR and FQNEAQ (reference sequence). This CDR3 is built from 15 residues. In nucleotides, the CDR3 is TGTGCCAGCAGCACCCCTAGGGGGATTCAAGAGACCCAGTACTTC. Amino acid sequence: CASSTPRGIQETQYF.

The rearrangement links TRBV5-1 to TRBJ1-1, with TRBD1 matching 10 bases. The length of the CDR3 is 14 residues. Losses at the gene ends were 3 bases for V and 5 bases for J; bases not matched to a gene: 4. Looked up from germline, CDR1 is SGHRS and CDR2 is YFSETQ. The CDR3 DNA reads TGCGCCAGCAGCTGGACAGGGGGGGGTACTGAAGCTTTCTTT. Translation: CASSWTGGGTEAFF.

With regard to this clone: Other DNA sequences in this sample translate to the same CDR3. The chain joins TRBV5-4 to TRBJ2-7; D perhaps matches TRBD1 (5 bases). This CDR3 is built from 12 residues. CDR1 SGHNT and CDR2 YYREEE come from the germline V gene (reference sequence). V lost 5 bases and J lost 3, with 9 bases in between. CDR3 DNA sequence: TGTGCCAGCAGAAGAGACAGCTACGAGCAGTACTTC. Encoded protein: CASRRDSYEQYF.